These 8 T cell receptor beta chains originate from one sample sequenced in a study of blood T cell repertoires in COVID-19. Some clones are missing from TCRdb's copy, which holds only in-frame ones; the method was immunoSEQ multiplex PCR. The sample contains approximately 200,000 clones, around nine tenths of which appear only once. The sequenced sample consisted of peripheral blood. These receptors were obtained from a man between 60 and 75 years old who had recovered from COVID-19.

The genes are TRBV11-3 and TRBJ2-1; TRBD2 aligns across 7 bases. CDR3 length equals 17 residues. Germline trimming cut 1 base from V and 8 bases from J; bases unmatched to any gene: 14. The germline gives CDR1 SGHNT, CDR2 YENEEA. CDR3: CASSLALAGSYPDEQFF. DNA for the CDR3: TGTGCCAGCAGCTTAGCCTTAGCGGGTTCGTATCCGGATGAGCAGTTCTTC.

CDR3 sequence: CASSSYQGAGELFF. Written as DNA, the CDR3 is TGTGCCAGCAGTTCCTACCAGGGGGCCGGGGAGCTGTTTTTT. The chain links TRBV27 to TRBJ2-2; TRBD1 matches at 7 bases. V shed 4 bases, J shed 6 bases, and the junction held 5 bases outside the gene matches. Germline CDR1 reads MNHEY; CDR2 reads SMNVEV (reference sequence). CDR3 length: 14 residues.

The J gene is TRBJ2-7, the V gene TRBV7-8; D is perhaps TRBD2 (6 bases). Germline lookup yields CDR1 SGHVS and CDR2 FQNEAQ. V shed 1 base and J shed 4 bases, with 11 bases lying between them. The CDR3 loop spans 14 amino acids. As DNA, the CDR3 is TGTGCCAGCAGCTTAGATGTGGGGGGTTACGAGCAGTACTTC. Amino acid sequence: CASSLDVGGYEQYF.

The genes are TRBV6-4 and TRBJ1-1; the D is unclear. Germline V CDR1 and CDR2: MRHNA, SNTAGT. CDR3 length: 13 residues. V shed 6 bases and J shed 0 bases, with 8 bases lying between them. CDR3 residues: CASSSYMNTEAFF. For the CDR3, the DNA is TGTGCCAGCAGCTCCTATATGAACACTGAAGCTTTCTTT.

This clone was detected a few times. The chain recombines TRBV6-1 with TRBJ1-5, with D perhaps matching TRBD1 (5 bases). This CDR3 spans 15 amino acids. Trimming stripped 1 base from V and 4 bases from J, with 11 bases between. Germline loops: CDR1 MNHNS, CDR2 SASEGT. CDR3 in DNA: TGTGCCAGCAGTGAAGTACGGGGGATAAATCAGCCCCAGCATTTT. Its translation: CASSEVRGINQPQHF.

The rearrangement links TRBV28 to TRBJ2-3; 7 bases fit TRBD2. J was trimmed by 2 bases and V by 5 bases; bases with no gene match: 13. The germline V gene has CDR1 MDHEN and CDR2 SYDVKM. The CDR3 runs 17 residues. The CDR3 spells CASSTLAGWGDTDTQYF. The CDR3, as DNA: TGTGCCAGCAGTACCTTAGCGGGCTGGGGGGACACAGATACGCAGTATTTT.

This chain joins TRBV14 and TRBJ1-2, with D possibly being TRBD1 (5 bases). There are 17 residues in the CDR3. Per germline, CDR1 SGHDN and CDR2 FVKESK. The V gene lost 4 bases and the J gene lost 0 bases, with 18 bases spanning the gap. Here the CDR3 DNA reads TGTGCCAGCAGCCGCCCCAGGGTTTTAGAGGCTAACTATGGCTACACCTTC. Its protein is CASSRPRVLEANYGYTF.

This clone was observed a single time. The rearrangement uses TRBV27 and TRBJ1-6; no reliable D call. V lost 3 bases, J lost 8 bases, and 11 bases lay in between. In germline, CDR1 is MNHEY, CDR2 SMNVEV (reference sequence). This CDR3 comprises 14 residues. The CDR3 nucleotides read TGTGCCAGCAGTTTGGAGCACCGGGATTCACCCCTCCACTTT. Protein product: CASSLEHRDSPLHF.